Shown below are 23 T cell receptor beta chains from a single sample sequenced in a study of cytomegalovirus exposure and HLA in healthy donors. The study ran its PCR with 60 Vbeta and 13 Jbeta primers. TCRdb's table, derived via immunoSEQ multiplex PCR, lists solely in-frame clones and lacks some. The repertoire holds 64,000 or so clones, with around three quarters as singletons. The sequencing input was PBMCs. Source of these receptors: a woman aged 50 to 60 in good health and CMV-seropositive.

The V gene is TRBV19, the J gene TRBJ2-7; 11 bases match TRBD2. Per the germline V gene, CDR1 is LNHDA and CDR2 is SQIVND (reference sequence). The length of the CDR3 is 14 residues. The trim removed 8 bases at V and 2 bases at J, leaving 5 bases unmatched. As DNA, the CDR3 is TGTGCCAGTGGGACTAGCGGAGAGACCTACGAGCAGTACTTC. Protein product: CASGTSGETYEQYF.

The gene calls are TRBV2 and TRBJ1-4; D may be TRBD1 (6 bases). The germline gives CDR1 SNHLY, CDR2 FYNNEI. V was shortened by 2 bases and J by 0 bases, with 10 bases between the two germline ends. The CDR3 spans 16 residues. CDR3 coding DNA: TGTGCCAGCAGTGAATCAGGGGCTGCAACTAATGAAAAACTGTTTTTT. As protein: CASSESGAATNEKLFF.

This CDR3 reads CASSRWGTGEETQYF. The DNA for the CDR3 is TGTGCCAGCTCCCGGTGGGGGACAGGGGAAGAGACCCAGTACTTC. The chain joins TRBV18 to TRBJ2-5, with 10 nucleotides matching TRBD1. Per germline, CDR1 KGHSH and CDR2 LQKENI. The CDR3 has 15 residues. The junction had 7 bases not matched to a gene; V was cut back by 6 bases and J by 3 bases.

In its sample, this clone was seen once. This chain joins TRBV5-1 and TRBJ2-3; D is possibly TRBD2 (6 bases). The CDR3 is 15 amino acids. Germline lookup yields CDR1 SGHRS and CDR2 YFSETQ. Trimming pared 0 bases from V and 5 bases from J, leaving 13 bases between. The CDR3 DNA sequence: TGCGCCAGCAGCTTGGTGGCGGGAACAATAGATACGCAGTATTTT. Its protein product is CASSLVAGTIDTQYF.

This clone was counted between two and nine times. The CDR3 loop reads CASSYGRTDTQYF. CDR3 bases: TGTGCCAGCAGTTACGGGAGGACAGATACGCAGTATTTT. The chain links TRBV6-6 to TRBJ2-3; D possibly corresponds to TRBD2 (6 bases). The germline CDR1 and CDR2 sequences are MNHNY and SVGAGI (reference sequence). CDR3 length: 13 amino acids. Deletions cut 2 bases from V and 3 bases from J, with 6 bases between.

The chain has TRBV11-2 and TRBJ2-1; 10 bases map to TRBD1. This CDR3 has 14 residues. J was trimmed by 7 bases and V by 5 bases; bases with no gene match: 5. Germline V gives CDR1 SGHAT, CDR2 FQNNGV. The CDR3 reads CASSGGTGVNEQFF. CDR3 nucleotide sequence: TGTGCCAGCAGCGGGGGGACAGGGGTGAATGAGCAGTTCTTC.

This chain joins TRBV5-1 and TRBJ1-2; no clear D. The germline V and J ends were trimmed by 3 bases and 1 base, with 10 bases remaining between them. The CDR3 runs 14 residues. Germline assignment: CDR1 SGHRS and CDR2 YFSETQ. The CDR3 bases are TGCGCCAGCAGCTCACAGCCCAATAACTATGGCTACACCTTC. As protein: CASSSQPNNYGYTF. The full variable domain, its missing parts supplied by reference TRBV5-1 and TRBJ1-2, is KAGVTQTPRYLIKTRGQQVTLSCSPISGHRSVSWYQQTPGQGLQFLFEYFSETQRNKGNFPGRFSGRQFSNSRSEMNVSTLELGDSALYLCASSSQPNNYGYTFGSGTRLTVV.

The genes are TRBV11-2 and TRBJ1-1, with a possible D match to TRBD1 (5 bases). The CDR3 sequence is 15 residues long. The germline gives CDR1 SGHAT, CDR2 FQNNGV. V dropped 2 bases and J dropped 6 bases, with 16 bases sitting between them. The DNA of the CDR3 is TGTGCCAGCAGCTTACACCTCCCGCCGGGGGCTGAAGCTTTCTTT. Its protein product is CASSLHLPPGAEAFF.

The chain has TRBV4-3 and TRBJ1-5; the D is unclear. The V end was cut by 0 bases, the J end by 0 bases, with 12 bases between. The CDR3 spans 17 residues. The germline gives CDR1 LGHNA, CDR2 YSLEER. CDR3 in amino acids: CASSQDRGGYSNQPQHF. The CDR3, as DNA: TGCGCCAGCAGCCAAGATCGTGGAGGTTATAGCAATCAGCCCCAGCATTTT.

This clone was counted once. V usage is TRBV7-6 and J usage is TRBJ1-2; D is uncertain. The CDR3 totals 14 residues. The V gene's germline CDR1 is SGHVS and CDR2 FNYEAQ. Trimming left V 2 bases short and J 2 bases short, with 9 bases between. The chain's CDR3 is CASSLSAGNYGYTF. DNA for the CDR3: TGTGCCAGCAGCTTATCTGCAGGCAACTATGGCTACACCTTC.

The J gene is TRBJ1-6, the V gene TRBV21-1. TRBV21-1 is designated a pseudogene. This CDR3 region has 18 residues. The CDR3 region is CASSKLWEAGEGNSPLHF. CDR3 sequence (DNA): TGTGCCAGCAGCAAATTATGGGAGGCAGGGGAGGGGAATTCACCCCTCCACTTT.

This clone was observed a handful of times. Here the CDR3 DNA reads TGCGCCAGCAGCTCAACAGGGAGTGATGGCTACACCTTC. This sequence encodes CASSSTGSDGYTF. The V call is TRBV5-1, the J call TRBJ1-2; D is possibly TRBD1 (6 bases). The CDR3 has 13 residues. Germline V gives CDR1 SGHRS, CDR2 YFSETQ. The V end lost 3 bases, the J end lost 6 bases, and 12 bases lay between the germline ends.

The sample holds a few counts of this clone. The chain carries TRBV5-5 and TRBJ2-7; 9 bases map to TRBD2. CDR1 and CDR2 from the germline V gene are SGHKS and YYEKEE (reference sequence). This CDR3 comprises 15 residues. Trimming removed 4 bases from V and 9 bases from J; junction bases left unmatched: 14. The CDR3 reads CASSPTGTSPSRQYF. CDR3 sequence (DNA): TGTGCCAGCAGCCCGACCGGGACTAGCCCCTCTAGGCAGTACTTC.

The chain has TRBV28 and TRBJ1-5; 7 bases match TRBD1. V gave up 3 bases and J gave up 7 bases; unmatched junction bases: 6. CDR1 is MDHEN, CDR2 SYDVKM, per germline. The CDR3 covers 14 residues. Written as DNA, the CDR3 is TGTGCCAGCAGTTTCCAACAGGGGCACCAGCCCCAGCATTTT. It is translated as CASSFQQGHQPQHF.

In its sample, this clone was seen a few times. The chain couples TRBV30 to TRBJ2-5; possible D gene TRBD2, 7 bases. The V end lost 3 bases, the J end lost 5 bases, and 16 bases lay between the germline ends. The CDR3 contains 14 residues. Per the germline V gene, CDR1 is GTSNPN and CDR2 is SVGIG (reference sequence). The CDR3 bases are TGTGCCTGGAGATCGGGGGGCGGGGCCGAGACCCAGTACTTC. Amino acid sequence: CAWRSGGGAETQYF.

The chain recombines TRBV27 with TRBJ1-5; D is possibly TRBD1 (6 bases). V was cut by 4 bases and J by 4 bases, with 11 bases left in between. CDR1 and CDR2 (germline): MNHEY, SMNVEV (reference sequence). The CDR3 length is 14 residues. Here the CDR3 DNA reads TGTGCCAGCAGTTCACAGGGAAAGAATCAGCCCCAGCATTTT. Amino acids: CASSSQGKNQPQHF.

In this sample, this clone turned up a few times. The chain has TRBV30 and TRBJ2-7, with D uncertain. The V gene's germline CDR1 is GTSNPN and CDR2 SVGIG (reference sequence). V lost 0 bases to trimming and J lost 1 base, with 10 bases between them. The CDR3 has 14 amino acids. CDR3 DNA: TGTGCCTGGAGTGTAGGTACGGGTTCCTACGAGCAGTACTTC. As protein: CAWSVGTGSYEQYF.

The chain recombines TRBV4-3 with TRBJ2-1; D is unresolved. This CDR3 has 15 amino acids. Germline values: CDR1 LGHNA, CDR2 YSLEER. V lost 3 bases to trimming and J lost 6 bases, with 15 bases between them. The CDR3 spells CASSQLVAARNEQFF. The CDR3 DNA sequence: TGCGCCAGCAGCCAGCTTGTTGCCGCGCGCAATGAGCAGTTCTTC.

The V gene is TRBV6-5, the J gene TRBJ2-5; 7 bases are shared with TRBD1. The CDR3 is made up of 15 amino acids. The ends lost 2 bases at V and 1 base at J; junction bases unmatched: 4. Germline CDR1 MNHEY, CDR2 SVGAGI. The CDR3 coding sequence is TGTGCCAGCAGTTACCTGGACAGGTTCCAAGAGACCCAGTACTTC. Protein sequence: CASSYLDRFQETQYF.

The J gene is TRBJ1-2, the V gene TRBV11-2; D is ambiguous. The CDR3 is 15 residues long. V was cut by 0 bases and J by 4 bases, with 12 bases left in between. The V gene's germline CDR1 is SGHAT and CDR2 FQNNGV. The CDR3 spells CASSLEEGGIYGYTF. CDR3 DNA sequence: TGTGCCAGCAGCTTAGAGGAGGGCGGAATCTATGGCTACACCTTC.

In DNA form, the CDR3 reads TGTGCCAGCAGCCTTCGGACAGGGGACACTGAAGCTTTCTTT. It translates to CASSLRTGDTEAFF. The genes are TRBV14 and TRBJ1-1, with 9 bases identical to TRBD1. The V and J ends lost 4 bases and 3 bases, in that order; junction bases with no gene match: 3. The CDR3 is made up of 14 amino acids. The V gene's germline CDR1 is SGHDN and CDR2 FVKESK. The entire variable domain, with the rest obtained from reference TRBV14 and TRBJ1-1, is as follows: EAGVTQFPSHSVIEKGQTVTLRCDPISGHDNLYWYRRVMGKEIKFLLHFVKESKQDESGMPNNRFLAERTGGTYSTLKVQPAELEDSGVYFCASSLRTGDTEAFFGQGTRLTVV.

This chain connects TRBV6-4 to TRBJ2-7; D ambiguous. CDR3 size: 14 residues. Trimming left V 0 bases short and J 0 bases short, with 6 bases between. Germline CDR1 and CDR2: MRHNA and SNTAGT. CDR3 protein: CASSDSRSSYEQYF. CDR3 bases: TGTGCCAGCAGTGACTCGAGGAGCTCCTACGAGCAGTACTTC.

This chain uses TRBV27 with TRBJ1-2; possibly TRBD1 for D (5 bases). CDR1 MNHEY and CDR2 SMNVEV come from the germline V gene (reference sequence). V was cut by 3 bases and J by 14 bases, with 19 bases left in between. The CDR3 covers 13 residues. The CDR3 nucleotides are TGTGCCAGCAGTTTCAGGGACTCTATGTTTTTGACCTTC. Its translation: CASSFRDSMFLTF.